This is a list of T cell receptor beta chains from one sample in a study of cytomegalovirus exposure and HLA in healthy donors. Sequenced by immunoSEQ multiplex PCR; TCRdb stores in-frame clones only, minus some. The sample lists approximately 90,000 clones, around three quarters occurring once. The sequenced sample consisted of PBMCs. These receptors all stem from a male donor in good health and CMV-seronegative. CDR3s include the opening cysteine and the closing phenylalanine or tryptophan. D genes are given only for firm matches. The listing skips clone size in some rows; elsewhere it reads once, few, many or a size class.

size,V,D,J,CDR3,DNA
once,TRBV2,NA,TRBJ1-6,CASSADSSTLHF,TGTGCCAGCAGTGCGGACAGTTCTACCCTCCACTTT
NA,TRBV11-3,TRBD1,TRBJ2-2,CASSRGTGNTGELFF,TGTGCCAGCAGCCGGGGGACAGGGAACACCGGGGAGCTGTTTTTT
NA,TRBV7-2,NA,TRBJ2-7,CASSLRFAGAHEQYF,TGTGCCAGCAGCTTAAGGTTTGCGGGTGCCCACGAGCAGTACTTC
NA,TRBV7-2,NA,TRBJ1-2,CASSSDRTTYGYTF,TGTGCCAGCAGCTCCGATAGGACTACTTATGGCTACACCTTC
NA,TRBV29-1,NA,TRBJ1-1,CSVEVPGRPEAFF,TGCAGCGTTGAAGTCCCGGGGAGGCCTGAAGCTTTCTTT
NA,TRBV9,TRBD2,TRBJ2-3,CASSARGTSGIGDTQYF,TGTGCCAGCAGCGCTAGGGGGACTAGCGGGATTGGAGATACGCAGTATTTT
NA,TRBV29-1,NA,TRBJ2-7,CSVESDAYEQYF,TGCAGCGTTGAATCAGATGCCTACGAGCAGTACTTC
NA,TRBV5-1,TRBD1,TRBJ1-4,CASSPAGQRNEKLFF,TGCGCCAGCAGCCCGGCGGGACAGAGGAATGAAAAACTGTTTTTT
NA,TRBV9,NA,TRBJ2-4,CASSSRGGGIQYF,TGTGCCAGCAGCTCCAGGGGCGGCGGCATTCAGTACTTC
NA,TRBV28,NA,TRBJ1-5,CASSSGIQPQHF,TGTGCCAGCAGTTCAGGGATACAGCCCCAGCATTTT
NA,TRBV6-1,NA,TRBJ2-7,CASLRRESYEQYF,TGTGCCAGCCTCAGACGGGAATCCTACGAGCAGTACTTC
NA,TRBV19,NA,TRBJ1-2,CASVSGVGQGGYTF,TGTGCCAGCGTTTCGGGGGTAGGGCAGGGTGGCTACACCTTC
NA,TRBV7-2,NA,TRBJ2-7,CASSGRSAYEQYF,TGTGCCAGCAGCGGGAGGTCCGCGTACGAGCAGTACTTC